Detailed here is one TCR beta chain. Its antigen remains unidentified. No much larger clone is present one base from it, and per-base qualities are unavailable. The data derive from a study of OX40 agonist ivuxolimab in advanced cancers. About the full investigation: The costimulatory receptor OX40 (CD134) was targeted by ivuxolimab, a fully human IgG2 agonistic monoclonal antibody. The paper describes the monotherapy dose-escalation part (N ≈ 51 patients) of the phase I trial of ivuxolimab. Intravenous ivuxolimab was administered to patients every 2 weeks at six dose levels: 0.01, 0.1, 0.3, 1.5, 3 and 10 mg/kg. Of the approximately 54 patients in dose escalation, about 19 had hepatocellular carcinoma, about 15 had melanoma, 9 had renal cell carcinoma and 9 had head and neck cancer. Prior anti-PD-1, anti-PD-L1 or anti-CTLA-4 therapy was permitted, and 40% to 50% of dose-escalation patients had received checkpoint inhibitors. Partial responses were achieved by three dose-escalation patients, of whom one had hepatocellular carcinoma and two had cutaneous melanoma. Peripheral TCRbeta sequencing was intended to test whether TCR sequence diversity was altered and clonal T-cell expansion was caused by ivuxolimab. The dose-escalation cohort was roughly 80% male with a mean age of about 60 years, ranging from about 23 to 85. What the research found in general, with its limitations: Partial responders in the 0.1-3.0 mg/kg groups had among the lowest normalized peripheral clonal expansion, especially among CD8+ T cells. At doses from 0.1 to 3.0 mg/kg, clonal expansion was seen in both CD4+ and CD8+ blood T cells between baseline and week 6. Low levels of normalized T-cell clonal expansion were also seen in some patients who did not respond. On average, CD8+ T cells showed more expanded clones than CD4+ T cells after ivuxolimab. Antigen specificity was not determined for the clonally expanded peripheral T cells.

The trial excluded patients who had a history of autoimmune disease or were on systemic immunosuppression. Peripheral blood for TCR sequencing was drawn from every dose cohort at baseline, at cycle 4 day 1 and at cycle 7 day 1. Samples came from an open-label, multicenter, first-in-human phase I dose-escalation trial of ivuxolimab. Adults with locally advanced or metastatic head and neck squamous cell, hepatocellular, melanoma or renal cell carcinoma were enrolled in the trial. CD4+ and CD8+ T cells were sorted separately from peripheral blood before TCR sequencing. For sequencing of the TCRbeta CDR3 region, genomic DNA was extracted from the sorted cells. The immunoSEQ Assay was used for sequencing of TCRbeta CDR3 regions. In its TCRdb copy, this immuneACCESS table keeps in-frame sequences only and misses some clones. Where compared with another copy, unresolved V genes explain less than half of these, and the others have no known cause. The sample table shows under 100,000 clones, and 85% are seen once. Clones ranked in the top ten supply approximately 2.3% of the sample.

Taken from the germline V gene, the CDR1 and CDR2 loops are ENHRY and SYGVKD. The CDR3 covers 14 residues, taking in both the cysteine and the phenylalanine. Only the CDR3 DNA is retained, 42 bases long and in frame from the first base. V ends up 9 bases short and J 4 bases short, with an unmatched junction base count of 8. The sequence derives from an adult with an advanced solid tumor such as melanoma, head and neck, liver or kidney cancer. The sample was CD4+ or CD8+ T cells sorted from blood, taken in a trial of the OX40 agonist ivuxolimab. The chain uses TRBV10-3 and TRBJ2-1; a stretch of 8 junction bases matches TRBD1. The DNA is TGTGCCATGGGAAGACAGGGGACTTACAATGAGCAGTTCTTC. Its coded protein is CAMGRQGTYNEQFF.